This T cell receptor (beta chain) was identified in a study of OX40 agonist ivuxolimab in advanced cancers. The CDR3 sequence is 14 residues long. V lost 8 bases, J lost 0 bases, and 14 bases lay in between. CDR1 is MNHNY, CDR2 SVGAGI, per germline (reference sequence). Sequencing was performed with immunoSEQ multiplex PCR; in TCRdb, only in-frame clones are kept and a portion is missing. This table has tens of thousands of clones, 88% appearing once. V is TRBV6-6 and J is TRBJ2-7; D may be TRBD2 (6 bases). This receptor was obtained from an adult with an advanced solid tumor such as melanoma, head and neck, liver or kidney cancer. The sample was CD4+ or CD8+ T cells sorted from blood, taken in a trial of the OX40 agonist ivuxolimab. The CDR3 loop is CASCGGHRSYEQYF. Written as DNA, the CDR3 is TGTGCCAGCTGTGGAGGGCACCGCTCCTACGAGCAGTACTTC.